What follows are 20 T cell receptor beta chains derived from one specimen sequenced in a study of blood T cell repertoires in COVID-19. The method was immunoSEQ multiplex PCR; TCRdb's version includes in-frame clones alone and lacks a portion of them. This table holds around 70,000 clones, around 88% found once. Sequencing was done on a sample of peripheral blood. These receptors originate from a woman older than 75 with active or convalescent COVID-19.

The sample holds a few counts of this clone. The chain carries TRBV7-2 and TRBJ2-3; D is unresolved. The CDR3 contains 15 residues. V gave up 1 base and J gave up 2 bases, with 10 bases separating them. In germline, CDR1 is SGHTA, CDR2 FQGNSA. The CDR3 DNA is TGTGCCAGCAGCTTAGATAGAGGTTACACAGATACGCAGTATTTT. Residues: CASSLDRGYTDTQYF.

The V call is TRBV4-1, the J call TRBJ1-6, with 7 bases identical to TRBD1. The length of the CDR3 is 16 residues. CDR1 and CDR2 from the germline V gene are MGHRA and YSYEKL. The ends lost 1 base at V and 8 bases at J; junction bases unmatched: 8. The CDR3 spells CASSQVRGAADSPLHF. The CDR3 DNA reads as TGCGCCAGCAGCCAAGTCAGGGGGGCCGCTGATTCACCCCTCCACTTT.

A single count supports this clone. The J gene is TRBJ2-2, the V gene TRBV18; TRBD1 agrees at 7 bases. The CDR3 length is 16 residues. The V gene's germline CDR1 is KGHSH and CDR2 LQKENI. The trim removed 2 bases at V and 4 bases at J, leaving 7 bases unmatched. CDR3 in DNA: TGTGCCAGCTCACCAAATACAGGGGCGAGCACCGGGGAGCTGTTTTTT. It encodes CASSPNTGASTGELFF.

CDR3: CASSLQGAETQYF. The CDR3 coding sequence is TGCGCCAGCAGCTTACAGGGGGCAGAGACCCAGTACTTC. The V gene is TRBV5-1, the J gene TRBJ2-5, with 9 bases that match TRBD1. CDR1 is SGHRS and CDR2 is YFSETQ in the germline V gene. V lost 2 bases, J lost 4 bases, and 0 bases stayed unmatched. CDR3 size: 13 residues.

V is TRBV5-8 and J is TRBJ1-4; TRBD1 agrees at 8 bases. This CDR3 is built from 14 residues. Germline CDR1 is SGHTS and CDR2 is YDEGEE. The V gene end was trimmed by 4 bases and the J gene end by 8 bases; junction bases not matched to a gene: 7. CDR3 sequence (DNA): TGTGCCAGCAGCCAGACAGGGGTGGCGGAAAAACTGTTTTTT. Translating it yields CASSQTGVAEKLFF.

The J gene is TRBJ1-5, the V gene TRBV11-3, with TRBD1 matching over 9 bases. The germline V gene has CDR1 SGHNT and CDR2 YENEEA. Germline trimming cut 3 bases from V and 5 bases from J; bases unmatched to any gene: 5. CDR3 length: 15 amino acids. CDR3 bases: TGTGCCAGCAGCTTTGGGACAGGGCGTTATCAGCCCCAGCATTTT. This translates into CASSFGTGRYQPQHF.

This chain links TRBV7-2 with TRBJ2-7, with D possibly TRBD2 on 5 matching bases. The V end lost 5 bases, the J end lost 3 bases, and 11 bases lay between the germline ends. This CDR3 is built from 13 residues. Germline CDR1 and CDR2: SGHTA and FQGNSA. CDR3 in DNA: TGTGCCAGCAGCCCAACTCGGGGCTACGAGCAGTACTTC. Its protein product is CASSPTRGYEQYF.

The rearrangement links TRBV30 to TRBJ1-5; D might be TRBD1 (5 bases). In germline, CDR1 is GTSNPN, CDR2 SVGIG (reference sequence). Trimming stripped 1 base from V and 6 bases from J, with 13 bases between. The length of the CDR3 is 14 residues. Written as DNA, the CDR3 is TGTGCCTGGAGTGGCTTCAGGGTAGGTCAGCCCCAGCATTTT. Its translation: CAWSGFRVGQPQHF. Based on the CDR3 plus reference TRBV30 and TRBJ1-5, the full variable domain is SQTIHQWPATLVQPVGSPLSLECTVEGTSNPNLYWYRQAAGRGLQLLFYSVGIGQISSEVPQNLSASRPQDRQFILSSKKLLLSDSGFYLCAWSGFRVGQPQHFGDGTRLSIL.

The genes are TRBV4-2 and TRBJ2-7, with D possibly being TRBD1 (8 bases). Deletions cut 5 bases from V and 1 base from J, with 15 bases between. The CDR3 length is 15 residues. Germline CDR1 is LGHNA and CDR2 is YNFKEQ. The CDR3 bases are TGTGCCAGCAGCAGGGGAGGGACAGGATCCTACGAGCAGTACTTC. This codes for CASSRGGTGSYEQYF.

The chain recombines TRBV5-1 with TRBJ2-1; possible D gene TRBD1, 6 bases. The germline V gene has CDR1 SGHRS and CDR2 YFSETQ. V gave up 4 bases and J gave up 5 bases, with 16 bases separating them. The length of the CDR3 is 15 residues. This CDR3 is CASSVDTGSHNEQFF. The CDR3 DNA reads as TGCGCCAGCAGCGTGGATACAGGGTCCCACAATGAGCAGTTCTTC.

This clone was observed once. The J gene is TRBJ2-1, the V gene TRBV19; TRBD1 agrees at 11 bases. The CDR3 runs to 15 residues. V gave up 5 bases and J gave up 8 bases; unmatched junction bases: 8. CDR1 is LNHDA and CDR2 is SQIVND in the germline V gene (reference sequence). The CDR3 loop reads CASSPRTGGGYEQFF. The CDR3 DNA follows: TGTGCCAGTAGTCCTCGGACAGGGGGCGGCTATGAGCAGTTCTTC.

V is TRBV25-1 and J is TRBJ2-1; 8 positions match TRBD2. Trimming at V came to 5 bases and at J to 2 bases, leaving 5 bases not matched to a gene. The CDR3 has 15 residues. In germline, CDR1 is MGHDK, CDR2 SYGVNS. CDR3 DNA sequence: TGTGCCAGCAGTACCGGGAGGGAAACCTACAATGAGCAGTTCTTC. This translates into CASSTGRETYNEQFF.

The chain combines TRBV27 with TRBJ1-1, with TRBD1 matching 8 bases. V was clipped by 3 bases and J by 6 bases; unmatched bases: 9. The V gene's germline CDR1 is MNHEY and CDR2 SMNVEV (reference sequence). The CDR3 is 15 amino acids. The CDR3 coding sequence is TGTGCCAGCAGTTTCGAACAGGGGGGAGGCGCTGAAGCTTTCTTT. This encodes CASSFEQGGGAEAFF.

The V gene is TRBV2, the J gene TRBJ2-7; perhaps TRBD1 as D (5 bases). The length of the CDR3 is 12 residues. Looked up from germline, CDR1 is SNHLY and CDR2 is FYNNEI. V was shortened by 9 bases and J by 2 bases, with 11 bases between the two germline ends. DNA for the CDR3: TGTGCCAGTAAGGGGCAGGCCTACGAGCAGTACTTC. Its protein is CASKGQAYEQYF.

This chain uses TRBV5-1 with TRBJ2-5; 7 nucleotides align to TRBD2. The CDR3 totals 15 residues. Germline CDR1 and CDR2: SGHRS and YFSETQ. V dropped 1 base and J dropped 3; count of bases not matched to a gene: 6. For the CDR3, the DNA is TGCGCCAGCAGCTTGATGGCGGGGGATAAAGAGACCCAGTACTTC. This encodes CASSLMAGDKETQYF.

V gene TRBV6-2 or TRBV6-3 combines with J gene TRBJ2-1; TRBD2 matches at 10 bases. The junction had 4 bases not matched to a gene; V was cut back by 4 bases and J by 4 bases. Germline CDR1 is MNHEY and CDR2 is SVGEGT. The CDR3 totals 15 residues. The CDR3 loop is CASSSLAGGYNEQFF. In DNA, the CDR3 is TGTGCCAGCAGTTCTTTAGCGGGGGGTTACAATGAGCAGTTCTTC.

The chain carries TRBV14 and TRBJ1-2; 8 bases agree with TRBD1. CDR3 length: 14 residues. From germline, CDR1 is SGHDN and CDR2 FVKESK. J was trimmed by 0 bases and V by 4 bases; bases with no gene match: 1. The CDR3, as DNA: TGTGCCAGCAGCCGGACAGGGCCTAACTATGGCTACACCTTC. Protein sequence: CASSRTGPNYGYTF.

This clone turned up a few times. The chain is built from TRBV4-3 and TRBJ1-5; a weak D match, TRBD1 (6 bases). The germline gives CDR1 LGHNA, CDR2 YSLEER. The V end was cut by 4 bases, the J end by 3 bases, with 13 bases between. The CDR3 is 15 amino acids. CDR3 residues: CASSLSTGNNQPQHF. CDR3 sequence (DNA): TGCGCCAGCAGCCTCTCCACAGGGAACAATCAGCCCCAGCATTTT.

V gene TRBV20-1 combines with J gene TRBJ2-1, with D possibly being TRBD2 (5 bases). This CDR3 contains 10 residues. Per the germline V gene, CDR1 is DFQATT and CDR2 is SNEGSKA (reference sequence). Trimming took 5 bases from V and 10 from J, leaving 9 bases between them. CDR3 sequence: CSARWEEQFF. CDR3 bases: TGCAGTGCTCGTTGGGAGGAGCAGTTCTTC.

This clone has a handful of counts. V is TRBV19 and J is TRBJ1-1; possible D gene TRBD1, 5 bases. V gave up 5 bases and J gave up 2 bases, with 15 bases separating them. The length of the CDR3 is 15 residues. CDR1 and CDR2 from the germline V gene are LNHDA and SQIVND (reference sequence). The CDR3 region has the DNA TGTGCCAGTAGTCAATTCTCCGGGGGTAACACTGAAGCTTTCTTT. Protein product: CASSQFSGGNTEAFF. The variable domain in full, completed from reference TRBV19 and TRBJ1-1, reads DGGITQSPKYLFRKEGQNVTLSCEQNLNHDAMYWYRQDPGQGLRLIYYSQIVNDFQKGDIAEGYSVSREKKESFPLTVTSAQKNPTAFYLCASSQFSGGNTEAFFGQGTRLTVV.